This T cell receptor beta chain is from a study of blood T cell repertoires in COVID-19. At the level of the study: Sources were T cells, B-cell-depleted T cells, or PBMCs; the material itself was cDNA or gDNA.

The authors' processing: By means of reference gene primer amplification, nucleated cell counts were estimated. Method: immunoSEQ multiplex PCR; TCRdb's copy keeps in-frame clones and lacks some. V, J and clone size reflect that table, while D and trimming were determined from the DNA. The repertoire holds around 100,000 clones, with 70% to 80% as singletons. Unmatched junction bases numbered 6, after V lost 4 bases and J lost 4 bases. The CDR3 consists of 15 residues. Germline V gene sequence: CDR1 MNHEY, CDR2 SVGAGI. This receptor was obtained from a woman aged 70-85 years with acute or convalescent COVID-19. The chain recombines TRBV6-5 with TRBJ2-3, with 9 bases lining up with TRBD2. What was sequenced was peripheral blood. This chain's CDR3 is CASSSAGGGADTQYF. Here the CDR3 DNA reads TGTGCCAGCAGTTCAGCGGGGGGCGGGGCAGATACGCAGTATTTT.